This note documents a single TCR beta chain sequence. This specimen comes from a study of blood T cell repertoires in COVID-19. In the study overall: Acute and convalescent COVID-19 samples came from the United States, Italy and Spain. From T cells, B-cell-depleted T cells, or PBMCs came the material, which was cDNA or gDNA.

The V and J ends lost 2 bases and 7 bases, in that order; junction bases with no gene match: 2. CDR3 size: 14 residues. The germline V gene has CDR1 SGHTA and CDR2 FQGNSA. As originally analysed: Estimates of nucleated cell counts were drawn from the amplification of reference gene primers. Assay: immunoSEQ multiplex PCR; the TCRdb copy retains only in-frame clones and omits some. V and J calls and clone size follow that table, whereas D and trimming were derived from the DNA. The repertoire holds hundreds of thousands of clones, with approximately 84% as singletons. The sequenced sample consisted of peripheral blood. V usage is TRBV7-2 and J usage is TRBJ1-6, with 7 bases fitting TRBD1. This TCR derives from a woman aged 80 or older with acute or convalescent COVID-19. The CDR3 DNA follows: TGTGCCAGCAGCTTACTGGGACAGAATTCACCCCTCCACTTT. Amino acid sequence: CASSLLGQNSPLHF.